This T cell receptor (beta chain) derives from a study of OX40 agonist ivuxolimab in advanced cancers. Context from the whole study: The costimulatory receptor OX40 (CD134) was targeted by ivuxolimab, a fully human IgG2 agonistic monoclonal antibody. Of the approximately 50 patients in dose escalation, around 19 had hepatocellular carcinoma, about 15 had melanoma, 9 had renal cell carcinoma and 9 had head and neck cancer. Peripheral TCRbeta sequencing aimed to test whether ivuxolimab altered TCR sequence diversity and caused clonal T-cell expansion. The paper covers the monotherapy dose-escalation part of the phase I ivuxolimab trial, which included N ≈ 57 patients. Intravenous ivuxolimab was administered to patients every 2 weeks at six dose levels: 0.01, 0.1, 0.3, 1.5, 3 and 10 mg/kg. Partial responses occurred in three dose-escalation patients, of whom one had hepatocellular carcinoma and two had cutaneous melanoma. Prior anti-PD-1, anti-PD-L1 or anti-CTLA-4 therapy was permitted, and about two fifths of dose-escalation patients had received checkpoint inhibitors. In the dose-escalation cohort, 82.7% of patients were male, and the mean age was around 60 years, with a range of roughly 20 to 80. Broader findings and caveats from the paper: Clonal expansion of both CD4+ and CD8+ blood T cells was observed from baseline to week 6 at doses 0.1 to 3.0 mg/kg. Antigen specificity was not determined for the clonally expanded peripheral T cells. Partial responders in the 0.1-3.0 mg/kg groups had among the lowest normalized peripheral clonal expansion, especially among CD8+ T cells. Low levels of normalized T-cell clonal expansion were also seen in some patients who did not respond. After ivuxolimab, more expanded clones were found on average in CD8+ T cells than in CD4+ T cells.

V lost 8 bases and J lost 8 bases; the stretch between them is 18 bases long. According to the germline V gene, CDR1 reads MDHEN and CDR2 reads SYDVKM. The CDR3 goes from the cysteine to the phenylalanine over 13 residues. Of the read, only the CDR3 DNA is kept; its 39 bases are in frame from base 1. To sequence the TCRbeta CDR3 region, genomic DNA was isolated from the sorted cells. The immunoSEQ Assay was used to sequence the TCRbeta CDR3 regions. In TCRdb, the immuneACCESS table is reduced to in-frame sequences with V and J assigned. These tables do not hold every clone; where another copy was compared, an unresolved V gene accounts for under half, and the others remain unexplained. The sample yields some 45,000 clones; approximately 83% were counted once. The top ten hold 35% of the sample. The trial excluded patients who had a history of autoimmune disease or who were on systemic immunosuppression. Peripheral blood for TCR sequencing was collected from all dose cohorts at baseline, on cycle 4 day 1, and on cycle 7 day 1. Samples were obtained from an open-label, multicenter, first-in-human phase I dose-escalation trial of ivuxolimab. Adults with locally advanced or metastatic melanoma, renal cell, hepatocellular, or head and neck squamous cell carcinoma were enrolled in the trial. Before TCR sequencing, CD4+ and CD8+ T cells were separately sorted from peripheral blood.

Worth noting for this clone: The antigen this receptor binds is unknown. Base qualities are not at hand, and no much larger clone is one base apart.

The sequence is built from TRBV28 and TRBJ1-1; 5 matching bases give a weak D call of TRBD1. The sample consisted of CD4+ or CD8+ T cells sorted from blood, taken in a trial of the OX40 agonist ivuxolimab. The sequence was collected from an adult with an advanced solid tumor such as melanoma, head and neck, liver or kidney cancer. This receptor carries the CDR3 CASRRGFRGEAFF. The base sequence is TGTGCCAGCCGAAGGGGATTCCGCGGCGAAGCTTTCTTT.